The present T cell receptor (beta chain) was sequenced within a study of CD8 T cells in Susac syndrome (dated by TCRdb to between 2018 and 2021). With respect to the entire study: Repertoire sequencing was used to test whether CD8+ T cell activation and differentiation in Susac syndrome was antigen driven.

RNA was extracted with the RNeasy kit and about 0.5 to 1 ug was reverse transcribed using random hexamers. The immunoSEQ multiplex PCR assay, which covers 54 Vbeta and 13 Jbeta segments, was used to amplify TCR beta CDR3 regions. To correct PCR amplification bias, a synthetic template baseline was used for both primer optimization and computational correction. The authors' analysis ran thus. Only productive sequences were kept, with reads annotated to V, D and J genes according to IMGT and analyzed in immunoSEQ Analyzer. Clonality was calculated as one minus the Shannon entropy normalized by log2 of the number of productive unique sequences. For each patient and control, public and private clones were evaluated among the 100 most prevalent clones. Susac-specific clones were defined as absent from healthy and MS cohorts, 1052 published viral clones and other ImmuneACCESS disease sequences. The public reads were quality trimmed at Q25 with fastp and then assembled into clones with MiXCR by TCRdb, keeping productive beta chains. Rows merge per CDR3 protein into single entries with the most common DNA and genes. None of the V and J calls come from the authors' own analysis; TCRdb made them. For this sample the table gives about 210,000 distinct CDR3 sequences, of which 95% were detected only once. About 0.091% of the sample is taken by the ten largest.

What the study reported, not specific to this receptor: The study acknowledged that relatively few individuals were included in the TCR sequencing and HLA analysis.

With regard to this clonotype: The clone's antigen remains unknown. No much larger clone exists at a distance of one base, and base qualities are not known.

V gives up 11 bases and J gives up 3 bases, and the segment between their germline ends measures 20 bases. The germline V gene yields MDHEN for CDR1 and SYDVKM for CDR2. Including cysteine and phenylalanine, the CDR3 has 15 amino acids. Only the CDR3 portion is preserved as DNA: 45 bases, with reading frame beginning at the first base. High-throughput TCR beta sequencing profiled peripheral blood CD8+ and CD4+ T cells from healthy donors, Susac syndrome patients and multiple sclerosis patients. The multiple sclerosis controls were treatment-naive patients who had stable or active relapsing-remitting disease and met the revised McDonald criteria. CD8+ TEMRA cells were enriched by FACS, while bulk CD8+ and CD4+ T cells were purified by magnetic negative isolation. Blood was collected in EDTA tubes and processed within 24 hours, with PBMCs isolated through density gradient centrifugation. PBMCs intended for TCR sequencing were cryopreserved in liquid nitrogen and were subsequently thawed in a 37 degrees C water bath. A purity of at least 90% was achieved for sorted or isolated CD4+, CD8+ and CD8+ TEMRA cells.

The TCR comes from a human donor with multiple sclerosis. Recombination joined TRBV28 with TRBJ2-4; the D segment could be TRBD2, given 6 matching bases. Material: CD4+ T cells from PBMCs. The sequence in DNA is TGTGCCTCCTCCCGGGACTCCCGGGTCAAAAACATTCAGTACTTC. This is translated as CASSRDSRVKNIQYF.